The subject of this entry is one T cell receptor (beta chain). Its specificity is unknown. The data were taken from a study of cytomegalovirus exposure and HLA in healthy donors. In the study overall: When 350 to 500 donors were genotyped, approximately 81% of them were found to fall in the Caucasian-associated ancestry cluster.

The V and J ends lost 5 bases and 5 bases respectively, with 11 bases between them. This CDR3 spans 13 amino acids. Germline V lookup: CDR1 LNHDA, CDR2 SQIVND (reference sequence). The study, taken as a whole, reports: The authors considered a cluster of highly shared sequence variants likely to be a sequencing artifact.

The PCR had 60 Vbeta and 13 Jbeta primers. As processed by the authors: A follow-up analysis tallied around 80 million unique TCR beta chains, roughly 10 million shared. TCRdb's copy holds only in-frame clones and misses some; the assay was immunoSEQ multiplex PCR. V and J calls and clone size are as listed in that table; D and trimming were resolved from the DNA. The sample gives 150,000 to 200,000 clones, 77% of which show up once; around 1.5% is in the top ten. Regarding donors, all were healthy bone marrow donors. The source material was PBMCs. The chain employs TRBV19 and TRBJ2-3; D call uncertain. The receptor was derived from a man younger than 35 in good health and CMV-seronegative. Here the CDR3 DNA reads TGTGCCAGTAGTCCGACCCCGGGAGATACGCAGTATTTT. It yields the protein CASSPTPGDTQYF.